This T cell receptor (beta chain) was observed in a study of T cell responses to AZD1222 COVID-19 vaccine listed by TCRdb under 2021. Study-wide context: AZD1222 recipients with second doses at about 4 weeks or about 12 weeks were pooled, because spike-specific TCR depth and breadth did not differ between schedules. TCR sequencing covered over 230 trial participants: 200 to 220 given two doses of AZD1222 and approximately 26 given two doses of MenACWY control vaccine. Trial participants were enrolled into age subgroups of 18-55, 56-69 and 70-plus years, which contained about 160, 30 and 59 TCR-sequenced participants, respectively. Points the paper makes about the study in general: Conclusions about previously exposed vaccinees were limited because only six or seven AZD1222 recipients were SARS-CoV-2 seropositive at baseline. The 56-69-year group was small, and its depth increase did not reach significance, likely because of low power. Because no samples from the day 14 peak response were available, repertoires could be characterized only after the peak T cell response. Participants were mostly white British, with more females than males. The authors suggested clonal diversity may have been underestimated. Spike-specific TCR breadth and depth rose significantly after two AZD1222 doses compared with day 0 and with MenACWY recipients. Epitopes outside the regions mutated in the B.1.351 and B.1.1.7 variants were reportedly recognized by nearly half of the unique spike-specific TCRs. The vaccine-associated CD4 TCRs covered the entire spike protein, and the dominant responses fell in regions 160-218 and 743-854.

The CDR3 regions of human TCRbeta chains were subjected to immunosequencing. The authors processed their data as follows. TCRs in the repertoires were compared against a reference library of SARS-CoV-2-specific TCRs that had been generated with the MIRA antigen-specificity platform. Breadth was defined as the fraction of unique TCRs that were SARS-CoV-2-associated, and depth was defined as the fraction of total T cells that were SARS-CoV-2-associated. Using the MIRA data, every spike-specific TCR was mapped to the spike region that the TCR reacted to and assigned to either a CD4 or a CD8 class. Log10-transformed breadth and depth values were compared by one-way ANOVA with Sidak's multiple comparisons tests. TCRdb retrieved this table from immuneACCESS and kept in-frame rearrangements only. Not all clones are present; in checked studies, unresolved V genes account for under half, and no reason is known for the remainder. The DNA was the basis for D and trimming; V, J and clone size are from that table. The table for this sample lists 150,000 or so clones; about 91% of them were counted only once. The ten largest make up about 2.5% of the sample.

From the germline V gene (reference sequence), CDR1 is GTSNPN and CDR2 is SVGIG. V is cut by 0 bases and J by 8 bases, and the space between the germline ends is 8 bases. There are 13 amino acids in the CDR3, from cysteine to phenylalanine inclusive. Just CDR3 DNA is preserved here, 39 bases in frame from base 1. The sample's time point label, in plain terms: baseline before first vaccination. Vaccinee samples came from UK trials COV001 and COV002, including a single-blind randomized controlled phase 2/3 trial of AZD1222 (ChAdOx1 nCoV-19) in healthy adults. For TCRbeta chain sequencing, PBMC samples from trial participants were taken at day 0 and at day 28 after the second dose. As to this clone: Its target antigen remains unknown. No base quality values were provided; no much bigger clone lies one nucleotide off.

The specimen comprised peripheral blood, sampled on day 0 of AZD1222 vaccination. Here the chain combines TRBV30 and TRBJ1-6; D gene: possibly TRBD1, on 5 matching bases. The TCR originated in an adult in good health. The nucleotides are TGTGCCTGGAGTGTACAGGAGGATTCACCCCTCCACTTT. This encodes CAWSVQEDSPLHF.